This T cell receptor beta chain emerged from a study of CD8 T cells in ankylosing spondylitis (dated by TCRdb to 2016 to 2017). About the study as a whole: T cell receptor beta repertoires were profiled in healthy donors and ankylosing spondylitis patients so that disease-linked TCR variants could be found. The full study cohort comprised 25 ankylosing spondylitis patients and over a hundred healthy donors. Peripheral blood samples were taken, and synovial fluid was additionally collected from ankylosing spondylitis patients. What the work shows at the level of the full study, not this receptor alone: In peripheral blood, the disease-linked clones were found at relatively low frequencies and had a CD8+ phenotype. Some motif variants had previously been reported in the synovial fluid and blood of reactive arthritis patients, which suggests shared mechanisms of disease initiation. The disease-linked clones were reported as significantly enriched in matched synovial fluid samples from ankylosing spondylitis patients. A TCR beta motif made up of eight or nine highly homologous amino acid variants appeared to be characteristic of blood from ankylosing spondylitis patients.

This clonotype was seen a handful of times. The antigen this receptor binds is unknown. It has no much larger one-base neighbor in the sample; base qualities were not kept. V has 4 bases trimmed and J has 10 bases trimmed; junction bases matching no gene number 10. CDR1 and CDR2 were assigned from the germline V gene (reference sequence) as LGHDT and YNNKEL. The CDR3 runs 14 amino acids, cysteine and phenylalanine included. The sequence is cut down to CDR3 DNA, 42 bases in frame from base 1. Sequencer: Illumina HiSeq 2500. Quantitative 5'-RACE with molecular barcodes was the method used to prepare the TCR beta libraries. The paper's data handling went like this. Disease-linked TCR variants were identified with a new computational method built on a probabilistic model of VDJ rearrangement. TCRdb ran its own pipeline on the public reads, namely fastp trimming at Q25 and MiXCR clone calling, and kept in-frame beta chains. Rows with one shared CDR3 protein collapse into an entry with the most common genes and DNA. TCRdb assigned the V and J calls; the authors' analysis was not used. This sample gives about 210,000 distinct CDR3 sequences in total; less than 9.5% of them show up just once. The ten most abundant clones make up 4% to 5.5% of the sample.

The chain links TRBV3-1 with TRBJ2-1; TRBD2 aligns with 7 central bases. The sequence came from a female donor with ankylosing spondylitis or in good health (not recorded which). The sequencing input was blood, either unsorted or a sorted T cell fraction (not recorded which). The CDR3 protein sequence reads: CASSPNLAAPEQFF. The DNA sequence follows: TGTGCCAGCAGCCCGAACCTAGCGGCCCCAGAGCAGTTCTTC.